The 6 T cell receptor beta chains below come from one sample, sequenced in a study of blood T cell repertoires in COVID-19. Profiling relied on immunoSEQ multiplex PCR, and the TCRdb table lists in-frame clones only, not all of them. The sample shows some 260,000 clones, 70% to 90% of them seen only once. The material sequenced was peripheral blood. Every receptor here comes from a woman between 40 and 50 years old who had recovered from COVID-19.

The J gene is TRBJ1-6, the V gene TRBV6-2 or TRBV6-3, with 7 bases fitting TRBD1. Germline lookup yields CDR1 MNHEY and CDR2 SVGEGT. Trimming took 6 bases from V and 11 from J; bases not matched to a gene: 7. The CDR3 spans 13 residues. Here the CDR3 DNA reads TGTGCCAGCAGCCGAAGGACAGGAGCACCCCTCCACTTT. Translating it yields CASSRRTGAPLHF.

CDR3 nucleotide sequence: TGTGCCAGCTCCCGGAACCTGGGGACTAGCAGAGTATACGAGCAGTACTTC. This codes for CASSRNLGTSRVYEQYF. The rearrangement joins TRBV18 to TRBJ2-7, with TRBD2 identical over 9 bases. This CDR3 contains 17 residues. Germline CDR1 KGHSH, CDR2 LQKENI. J gave up 4 bases and V 6 bases, and 16 bases lay outside the gene matches.

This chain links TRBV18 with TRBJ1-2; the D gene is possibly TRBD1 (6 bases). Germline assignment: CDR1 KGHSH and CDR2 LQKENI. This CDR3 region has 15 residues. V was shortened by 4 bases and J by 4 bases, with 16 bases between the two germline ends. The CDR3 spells CASSQTGQIVYGYTF. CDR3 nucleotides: TGTGCCAGCTCACAAACCGGACAGATCGTCTATGGCTACACCTTC.

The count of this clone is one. The CDR3: CASSRQGTPNYGYTF. The CDR3 nucleotides read TGTGCCAGCAGCCGACAGGGGACCCCTAACTATGGCTACACCTTC. V gene TRBV14 combines with J gene TRBJ1-2; TRBD1 matches 8 bases. V was pared by 4 bases and J by 0 bases, with 4 bases of the junction left unmatched. This CDR3 has 15 amino acids. Germline V gene lookup returns CDR1 SGHDN and CDR2 FVKESK.

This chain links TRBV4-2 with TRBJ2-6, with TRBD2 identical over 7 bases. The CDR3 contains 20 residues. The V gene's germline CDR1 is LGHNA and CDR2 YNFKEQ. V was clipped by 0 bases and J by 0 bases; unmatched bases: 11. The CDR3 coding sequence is TGTGCCAGCAGCCAAGATGCGGGGAGGGTAACCCTCTCTGGGGCCAACGTCCTGACTTTC. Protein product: CASSQDAGRVTLSGANVLTF.

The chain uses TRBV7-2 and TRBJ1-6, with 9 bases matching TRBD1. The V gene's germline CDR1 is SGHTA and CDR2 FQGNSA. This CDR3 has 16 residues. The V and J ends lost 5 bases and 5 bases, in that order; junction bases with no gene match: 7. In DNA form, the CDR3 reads TGTGCCAGCAGCACCACAGGGGGCACAAATAATTCACCCCTCCACTTT. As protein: CASSTTGGTNNSPLHF.